The 16 T cell receptor beta chains below were found in one sample sequenced in a study of blood T cell repertoires in COVID-19. TCRdb's table, derived via immunoSEQ multiplex PCR, lists solely in-frame clones and lacks some. The data contain more than 150,000 clones, approximately 90% of them singletons. The sequencing input was peripheral blood. These TCRs come from a man aged 18 to 29 with acute or convalescent COVID-19.

The chain joins TRBV5-5 to TRBJ1-4; 8 bases map to TRBD1. This CDR3 region has 16 residues. From germline, CDR1 is SGHKS and CDR2 YYEKEE (reference sequence). V shed 4 bases and J 2 bases; nucleotides not matched to a gene: 7. CDR3 sequence: CASSRGQGNTNEKLFF. The CDR3 DNA follows: TGTGCCAGCAGCAGAGGACAGGGTAACACTAATGAAAAACTGTTTTTT. Full variable domain (missing parts from reference TRBV5-5 and TRBJ1-4): DAGVTQSPTHLIKTRGQQVTLRCSPISGHKSVSWYQQVLGQGPQFIFQYYEKEERGRGNFPDRFSARQFPNYSSELNVNALLLGDSALYLCASSRGQGNTNEKLFFGSGTQLSVL.

In nucleotides, the CDR3 is TGTGCCAGCAGCAAACAGGGGTCTAATGAAAAACTGTTTTTT. It yields the protein CASSKQGSNEKLFF. V and J are TRBV7-9 and TRBJ1-4, with 7 bases aligning to TRBD1. The CDR3 consists of 14 residues. Germline CDR1 is SEHNR and CDR2 is FQNEAQ (reference sequence). V shed 5 bases, J shed 3 bases, and the junction held 3 bases outside the gene matches. Using reference TRBV7-9 and TRBJ1-4 for the parts outside the CDR3, the full variable domain is DTGVSQNPRHKITKRGQNVTFRCDPISEHNRLYWYRQTLGQGPEFLTYFQNEAQLEKSRLLSDRFSAERPKGSFSTLEIQRTEQGDSAMYLCASSKQGSNEKLFFGSGTQLSVL.

V gene TRBV19 combines with J gene TRBJ2-7, with D possibly matching TRBD1 (6 bases). Germline assignment: CDR1 LNHDA and CDR2 SQIVND (reference sequence). This CDR3 has 13 amino acids. Between the trimmed V and J ends, which lost 6 bases and 6 bases, there was a span of 15 bases. The CDR3: CASSPIVGGEQYV. For the CDR3, the DNA is TGTGCCAGTAGCCCTATAGTAGGGGGCGAGCAGTACGTC.

The chain links TRBV11-3 to TRBJ2-7; 8 positions match TRBD1. Germline CDR1 SGHNT, CDR2 YENEEA. After removal of 3 bases from V and 4 bases from J, the junction contained 11 bases not matched to a gene. The CDR3 has 16 amino acids. The CDR3 here is CASSLGSLRGRYEQYF. The CDR3 coding sequence is TGTGCCAGCAGCTTGGGCAGTCTCAGGGGGCGGTACGAGCAGTACTTC. The complete variable domain, with remaining parts taken from reference TRBV11-3 and TRBJ2-7, reads EAGVVQSPRYKIIEKKQPVAFWCNPISGHNTLYWYLQNLGQGPELLIRYENEEAVDDSQLPKDRFSAERLKGVDSTLKIQPAELGDSAVYLCASSLGSLRGRYEQYFGPGTRLTVT.

The chain combines TRBV6-6 with TRBJ2-5; 9 bases agree with TRBD1. V gave up 5 bases and J gave up 2 bases; unmatched junction bases: 6. Germline CDR1 and CDR2: MNHNY and SVGAGI (reference sequence). CDR3 length: 15 residues. CDR3 in DNA: TGTGCCAGCAGTGACCGCGGGACAGGGCAAGAGACCCAGTACTTC. It encodes CASSDRGTGQETQYF.

This clone has only a few counts. Other DNA sequences in this sample translate to the same CDR3. This rearrangement joins TRBV12-3 or TRBV12-4 to TRBJ1-1; TRBD1 aligns across 7 bases. This CDR3 contains 13 residues. After removal of 3 bases from V and 4 bases from J, the junction contained 2 bases not matched to a gene. CDR3 sequence: CASSFAGGTEAFF. Written as DNA, the CDR3 is TGTGCCAGCAGTTTCGCAGGGGGCACTGAAGCTTTCTTT.

This sequence joins TRBV2 and TRBJ1-6, with TRBD1 matching over 7 bases. V shed 5 bases and J 5 bases; nucleotides not matched to a gene: 6. The CDR3 contains 15 residues. CDR1 and CDR2 (germline): SNHLY, FYNNEI. The DNA of the CDR3 is TGTGCCAGCAGTCAGACAGGGATAAATAATTCACCCCTCCACTTT. This encodes CASSQTGINNSPLHF.

This rearrangement joins TRBV25-1 to TRBJ2-3; 7 bases match TRBD2. The length of the CDR3 is 15 residues. CDR1 MGHDK and CDR2 SYGVNS come from the germline V gene. With V trimmed by 1 base and J by 3 bases, 4 bases remained unmatched. DNA for the CDR3: TGTGCCAGCAGTGAATGGGGGGAGGGGACAGATACGCAGTATTTT. This encodes CASSEWGEGTDTQYF.

V gene TRBV28 combines with J gene TRBJ1-2; no definite D call. Trimming shortened V by 6 bases and J by 6 bases, and 14 bases separated the two germline ends. CDR1 and CDR2 (germline): MDHEN, SYDVKM. This CDR3 is built from 13 residues. The CDR3: CASRTRGLNGYTF. The CDR3 bases are TGTGCCAGCAGGACCCGGGGTCTCAATGGCTACACCTTC.

The J gene is TRBJ1-4, the V gene TRBV7-6; no firm D call. V shed 1 base and J shed 4 bases, with 10 bases lying between them. Germline CDR1 and CDR2: SGHVS and FNYEAQ. This CDR3 region has 15 residues. The CDR3 is CASSLVGRFNEKLFF. CDR3 nucleotide sequence: TGTGCCAGCAGCTTAGTGGGCAGGTTTAATGAAAAACTGTTTTTT.

This clone is a singleton in its sample. The V and J genes are TRBV5-4 and TRBJ1-2; D not resolved. V dropped 0 bases and J dropped 0 bases, with 6 bases sitting between them. Germline loops: CDR1 SGHNT, CDR2 YYREEE (reference sequence). The CDR3 is made up of 14 amino acids. The chain's CDR3 is CASSLGGSNYGYTF. The DNA of the CDR3 is TGTGCCAGCAGCTTGGGCGGTTCTAACTATGGCTACACCTTC.

V gene TRBV5-4 combines with J gene TRBJ2-1; a weak D match, TRBD1 (6 bases). The V end lost 6 bases, the J end lost 4 bases, and 20 bases lay between the germline ends. The CDR3 runs 16 residues. Germline CDR1 reads SGHNT; CDR2 reads YYREEE (reference sequence). CDR3 amino acids: CASKKVARQGYNEQFF. CDR3 bases: TGTGCCAGCAAAAAAGTCGCGAGGCAGGGGTACAATGAGCAGTTCTTC.

The chain employs TRBV5-1 and TRBJ2-1; TRBD2 aligns across 9 bases. Germline CDR1 is SGHRS and CDR2 is YFSETQ. Trimming at V came to 2 bases and at J to 7 bases, leaving 4 bases not matched to a gene. This CDR3 has 14 residues. Written as DNA, the CDR3 is TGCGCCAGCAGCTTTGGCGGGGGGGCTAATGAGCAGTTCTTC. Translating gives CASSFGGGANEQFF.

V gene TRBV6-6 combines with J gene TRBJ1-1; unclear D gene. V dropped 4 bases and J dropped 4 bases, with 13 bases sitting between them. Germline CDR1 reads MNHNY; CDR2 reads SVGAGI (reference sequence). The CDR3 is 14 residues long. The CDR3 region has the DNA TGTGCCAGCAGTTTAAATGAGGGCCGCACTGAAGCTTTCTTT. Its translation: CASSLNEGRTEAFF.

The chain carries TRBV25-1 and TRBJ1-6; D unclear. The length of the CDR3 is 17 residues. Looked up from germline, CDR1 is MGHDK and CDR2 is SYGVNS. V shed 1 base and J shed 0 bases, with 10 bases lying between them. As DNA, the CDR3 is TGTGCCAGCAGTGAATCGAAGGAGAGCTCCTATAATTCACCCCTCCACTTT. This gives the protein CASSESKESSYNSPLHF.

A single count supports this clone. The rearrangement links TRBV25-1 to TRBJ2-1; D gene uncertain. The V gene's germline CDR1 is MGHDK and CDR2 SYGVNS. The CDR3 length is 14 residues. V gave up 2 bases and J gave up 3 bases, with 8 bases separating them. The CDR3 is CASSEGGSYNEQFF. The CDR3 DNA is TGTGCCAGCAGTGAAGGTGGCAGCTACAATGAGCAGTTCTTC. Supplemented by reference TRBV25-1 and TRBJ2-1, the full variable domain reads EADIYQTPRYLVIGTGKKITLECSQTMGHDKMYWYQQDPGMELHLIHYSYGVNSTEKGDLSSESTVSRIRTEHFPLTLESARPSHTSQYLCASSEGGSYNEQFFGPGTRLTVL.